A selection of T cell receptor beta chains follows, all from one sample in a study of T cell repertoires in cytomegalovirus infection. TCRdb reprocessed the reads with MiXCR, giving one entry per CDR3 protein. The top ten hold 59% of the sample, which has 60,000 to 75,000 distinct CDR3 sequences, about 30% seen once. Their antigens are not known. The sequenced sample was CD8+ T cells from cultured PBMCs, obtained from culture after CMV antigen stimulation. The receptors were sampled from a human donor in good health (CMV status not recorded). Some clones in this sample may be carry-over from other donors' samples. Both conserved end residues are part of each CDR3. Each record gives: V gene, D gene, clone size, J gene, CDR3 protein, CDR3 DNA. D genes are given only for firm matches. Clone size is shown for a subset of rows, as once, few, many or a class of expanded clone.

V: TRBV4-3; D: TRBD2; size: few; J: TRBJ2-3; CDR3: CASSPRLASSTDTQYF; DNA: TGCGCCAGCAGCCCACGACTAGCGTCTAGCACAGATACGCAGTATTTT
V: TRBV6-6; D: NA; size: few; J: TRBJ1-2; CDR3: CASSYAGDTEGYTF; DNA: TGTGCCAGCAGTTACGCCGGGGATACGGAAGGCTACACCTTC
V: TRBV27; D: NA; size: many; J: TRBJ2-1; CDR3: CASSGYGGWSYNEQFF; DNA: TGTGCCAGCAGTGGTTATGGGGGGTGGTCCTACAATGAGCAGTTCTTC
V: TRBV4-3; D: NA; size: NA; J: TRBJ2-2; CDR3: CASSQDLAREDTGELFF; DNA: TGCGCCAGCAGCCAAGATCTTGCGCGAGAGGACACCGGGGAGCTGTTTTTT
V: TRBV4-3; D: NA; size: NA; J: TRBJ2-7; CDR3: CASSPRVSLPEQYF; DNA: TGCGCCAGCAGCCCACGAGTTTCCCTCCCCGAGCAGTACTTC
V: TRBV30; D: TRBD2; size: NA; J: TRBJ2-2; CDR3: CAWSGSGGGTSNTGELFF; DNA: TGTGCCTGGAGTGGGTCGGGCGGGGGGACCTCGAACACCGGGGAGCTGTTTTTT
V: TRBV27; D: NA; size: NA; J: TRBJ2-1; CDR3: CASTSREIANEQFF; DNA: TGTGCCAGCACCTCCCGTGAGATTGCCAATGAGCAGTTCTTC
V: TRBV7-4; D: NA; size: NA; J: TRBJ2-7; CDR3: CASSLGRGPDEQYF; DNA: TGTGCCAGCAGCTTGGGCCGGGGCCCCGACGAGCAGTACTTC
V: TRBV20-1; D: NA; size: few; J: TRBJ2-7; CDR3: CSARDRGHSYEQYF; DNA: TGCAGTGCTAGAGACCGGGGCCACTCCTACGAGCAGTACTTC
V: TRBV9; D: NA; size: few; J: TRBJ1-6; CDR3: CASSGSSSYNSPLHF; DNA: TGTGCCAGCAGCGGCAGCAGCTCCTATAATTCACCCCTCCACTTT
V: TRBV27; D: NA; size: many; J: TRBJ2-7; CDR3: CASSRNRDLYEQYF; DNA: TGTGCCAGCAGTCGCAACAGGGACCTCTACGAGCAGTACTTC
V: TRBV6-5; D: TRBD2; size: NA; J: TRBJ2-1; CDR3: CASRPSGSSYNEQFF; DNA: TGTGCCAGCAGGCCTAGCGGGAGCTCCTACAATGAGCAGTTCTTC
V: TRBV7-2; D: TRBD1; size: few; J: TRBJ2-7; CDR3: CASSWDRGNEQYF; DNA: TGTGCCAGCAGCTGGGACAGGGGGAACGAGCAGTACTTC
V: TRBV2; D: TRBD2; size: NA; J: TRBJ2-3; CDR3: CASTGGSTDTQYF; DNA: TGTGCCAGCACGGGGGGTAGCACAGATACGCAGTATTTT
V: TRBV12-5; D: NA; size: few; J: TRBJ1-1; CDR3: CASGLSGMETEAFF; DNA: TGTGCTAGTGGTTTGTCCGGGATGGAAACTGAAGCTTTCTTT
V: TRBV7-9; D: NA; size: NA; J: TRBJ2-7; CDR3: CASSFGGASYEQYF; DNA: TGTGCCAGCAGCTTTGGAGGGGCCTCCTACGAGCAGTACTTC
V: TRBV28; D: TRBD1; size: few; J: TRBJ1-6; CDR3: CATRQGPLIWPLHF; DNA: TGTGCCACCAGACAGGGCCCCCTTATATGGCCCCTCCACTTT
V: TRBV2; D: TRBD2; size: NA; J: TRBJ2-1; CDR3: CASKASGASSSYNEQFF; DNA: TGTGCCAGCAAGGCTAGCGGGGCGTCAAGCTCCTACAATGAGCAGTTCTTC
V: TRBV6-2/TRBV6-3; D: NA; size: many; J: TRBJ2-2; CDR3: CASVDLNTGELFF; DNA: TGTGCCAGCGTAGATCTCAACACCGGGGAGCTGTTTTTT
V: TRBV19; D: NA; size: few; J: TRBJ1-1; CDR3: CASNGAPNTEAFF; DNA: TGTGCCAGTAACGGGGCACCGAACACTGAAGCTTTCTTT
V: TRBV5-6; D: TRBD1; size: many; J: TRBJ2-7; CDR3: CASRLGTVNSYEQYF; DNA: TGTGCCAGCAGACTCGGGACAGTCAACTCCTACGAGCAGTACTTC
V: TRBV12-3/TRBV12-4; D: NA; size: few; J: TRBJ1-1; CDR3: CASSLGVAGTEAFF; DNA: TGTGCCAGCAGTTTAGGGGTGGCTGGCACTGAAGCTTTCTTT
V: TRBV7-3; D: TRBD2; size: few; J: TRBJ2-3; CDR3: CASSASGGGTDTQYF; DNA: TGTGCCAGCAGCGCTAGCGGGGGGGGCACAGATACGCAGTATTTT
V: TRBV30; D: NA; size: NA; J: TRBJ1-1; CDR3: CAWSVFREEGEAFF; DNA: TGTGCCTGGAGTGTATTCCGGGAAGAGGGTGAAGCTTTCTTT
V: TRBV12-5; D: NA; size: few; J: TRBJ2-1; CDR3: CASGLVLDDSSYNEQFF; DNA: TGTGCTAGTGGTTTGGTACTGGACGATAGCTCCTACAATGAGCAGTTCTTC
V: TRBV20-1; D: TRBD2; size: NA; J: TRBJ2-5; CDR3: CSARLAGGIPQQETQYF; DNA: TGCAGTGCTAGACTAGCGGGGGGGATTCCACAACAAGAGACCCAGTACTTC
V: TRBV7-3; D: NA; size: few; J: TRBJ2-3; CDR3: CASSHGGQNTQYF; DNA: TGTGCCAGCAGTCACGGTGGGCAGAATACGCAGTATTTT
V: TRBV4-3; D: NA; size: many; J: TRBJ2-3; CDR3: CASSLLLTDTQYF; DNA: TGCGCCAGCAGCCTACTCCTCACAGATACGCAGTATTTT
V: TRBV5-1; D: NA; size: many; J: TRBJ2-7; CDR3: CASSLVSTDYEQYF; DNA: TGCGCCAGCAGCTTGGTCAGTACCGACTACGAGCAGTACTTC
V: TRBV2; D: NA; size: few; J: TRBJ1-5; CDR3: CASSERRQLGQPQHF; DNA: TGTGCCAGCAGTGAAAGGAGGCAGTTAGGTCAGCCCCAGCATTTT
V: TRBV25-1; D: TRBD1; size: few; J: TRBJ2-5; CDR3: CASSETGTGKETQYF; DNA: TGTGCCAGCAGTGAAACCGGGACAGGGAAAGAGACCCAGTACTTC
V: TRBV7-6; D: TRBD2; size: NA; J: TRBJ2-5; CDR3: CASSTSGRRETQYF; DNA: TGTGCCAGCAGCACCAGCGGGAGACGAGAGACCCAGTACTTC
V: TRBV7-9; D: TRBD1; size: few; J: TRBJ1-1; CDR3: CASSLRGQGANPDTEAFF; DNA: TGTGCCAGCAGCTTAAGGGGGCAAGGGGCCAACCCTGACACTGAAGCTTTCTTT
V: TRBV4-3; D: NA; size: few; J: TRBJ2-7; CDR3: CASSQETSSWEQYF; DNA: TGCGCCAGCAGCCAAGAAACATCATCGTGGGAGCAGTACTTC
V: TRBV27; D: NA; size: NA; J: TRBJ1-3; CDR3: CASRLSSGNTIYF; DNA: TGTGCCTCAAGACTGAGCTCTGGAAACACCATATATTTT
V: TRBV27; D: NA; size: NA; J: TRBJ1-1; CDR3: CASSFLREMNTEAFF; DNA: TGTGCCAGCAGTTTTCTCCGGGAGATGAACACTGAAGCTTTCTTT
V: TRBV10-3; D: NA; size: NA; J: TRBJ2-7; CDR3: CAIREKSGNHSYEQYF; DNA: TGTGCCATCAGAGAGAAGTCGGGGAACCACTCCTACGAGCAGTACTTC
V: TRBV6-2/TRBV6-3; D: NA; size: NA; J: TRBJ2-5; CDR3: CASSFSGCSTQYF; DNA: TGTGCCAGCAGCTTCTCAGGGTGTTCGACCCAGTACTTC
V: TRBV2; D: NA; size: NA; J: TRBJ2-7; CDR3: CASGVRSYEQYF; DNA: TGTGCCAGCGGGGTCAGGTCCTACGAGCAGTACTTC
V: TRBV7-9; D: NA; size: NA; J: TRBJ1-1; CDR3: CASSYAVSEAFF; DNA: TGTGCCAGCAGCTATGCAGTATCTGAAGCTTTCTTT
V: TRBV6-1; D: NA; size: few; J: TRBJ2-2; CDR3: CASESPGELFF; DNA: TGTGCCAGCGAGAGCCCCGGGGAGCTGTTTTTT
V: TRBV27; D: NA; size: NA; J: TRBJ1-2; CDR3: CASSLNLRGGNYGYTF; DNA: TGTGCCAGCAGTTTAAACCTACGTGGGGGGAACTATGGCTACACCTTC
V: TRBV5-4; D: TRBD1; size: few; J: TRBJ2-3; CDR3: CASSLRDRTTDTQYF; DNA: TGTGCCAGCAGCTTGAGGGACAGGACCACAGATACGCAGTATTTT
V: TRBV24-1; D: NA; size: NA; J: TRBJ2-7; CDR3: CATSSGNYEQYF; DNA: TGTGCCACCAGTTCGGGCAACTACGAGCAGTACTTC